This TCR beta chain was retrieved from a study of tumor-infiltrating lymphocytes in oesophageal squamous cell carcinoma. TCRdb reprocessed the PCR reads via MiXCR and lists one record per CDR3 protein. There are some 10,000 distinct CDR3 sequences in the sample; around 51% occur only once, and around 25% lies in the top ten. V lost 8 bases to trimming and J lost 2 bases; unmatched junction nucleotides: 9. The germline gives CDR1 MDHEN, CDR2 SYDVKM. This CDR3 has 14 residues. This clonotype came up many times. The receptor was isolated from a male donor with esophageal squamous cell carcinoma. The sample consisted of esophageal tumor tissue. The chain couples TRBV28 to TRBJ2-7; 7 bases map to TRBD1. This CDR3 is CASEEGQPAYEQYF. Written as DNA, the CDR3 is TGTGCCAGCGAAGAGGGACAGCCAGCCTACGAGCAGTACTTC.